The clone carrying this TCR beta chain is a singleton in its sample. The data belong to a study of technical replicates of blood from a handful of donors. The assay was immunoSEQ multiplex PCR, and TCRdb's table has in-frame clones only and misses some. The sample lists under 65,000 clones, about 96% occurring once. The CDR3 extends over 17 amino acids. The sample comprised T cells isolated from PBMCs. This sequence was found in a human donor in good health. The V and J genes are TRBV21-1 and TRBJ1-2; the table's D call TRBD1 went unverified against the DNA. TRBV21-1 constitutes a pseudogene. The CDR3, as DNA: TGTGCCAGCAGCAAAGATCGGCGGGGACAGGCAAAAAATGGCTACACCTTC. It encodes CASSKDRRGQAKNGYTF.